These 4 T cell receptor beta chains were all obtained from the same sample, sequenced in a study of blood T cell repertoires in COVID-19. Repertoires were generated with immunoSEQ multiplex PCR, while TCRdb's copy carries only in-frame clones and drops some. The repertoire consists of about 66,000 clones, with more than 70% occurring once and the leading ten covering 6.4%. Sample: peripheral blood. Receptor source: an older woman with acute or convalescent COVID-19.

The rearrangement uses TRBV5-1 and TRBJ1-1, with a possible D match to TRBD1 (5 bases). Germline CDR1 reads SGHRS; CDR2 reads YFSETQ. V was shortened by 4 bases and J by 4 bases, with 14 bases between the two germline ends. CDR3 length: 14 residues. CDR3 bases: TGCGCCAGCAGCACCTCAGGGCCAGGCACTGAAGCTTTCTTT. Translating gives CASSTSGPGTEAFF.

This clone occurred once. The chain carries TRBV28 and TRBJ1-2; 7 bases are a match to TRBD1. CDR3 length equals 17 residues. J was trimmed by 0 bases and V by 5 bases; bases with no gene match: 12. The V gene's germline CDR1 is MDHEN and CDR2 SYDVKM. DNA for the CDR3: TGTGCCAGCAGTAAACGAACAGGGGCTGAGGCTAACTATGGCTACACCTTC. Residues: CASSKRTGAEANYGYTF.

The chain couples TRBV30 to TRBJ1-4; weak D call: TRBD1 (5 bases). CDR3 length: 13 residues. The germline gives CDR1 GTSNPN, CDR2 SVGIG (reference sequence). V shed 5 bases and J shed 7 bases, with 14 bases lying between them. CDR3 nucleotide sequence: TGTGCCTGGGACGGCGCAAGGGGTGAAAAACTGTTTTTT. Its translation: CAWDGARGEKLFF.

DNA for the CDR3: TGTGCCAGCAGCAAGGGAGGAGGGACAGAAGAGACCCAGTACTTC. Amino acids: CASSKGGGTEETQYF. The gene calls are TRBV7-3 and TRBJ2-5; tentative D call: TRBD1 (7 bases). The CDR3 consists of 15 residues. V was pared by 5 bases and J by 3 bases, with 16 bases between. Germline V gives CDR1 SGHTA, CDR2 FQGTGA.